A single sample is the source of the 29 T cell receptor beta chains below, sequenced in a study of cytomegalovirus exposure and HLA in healthy donors. 13 Jbeta primers and 60 Vbeta primers were used for the PCR. Sequencing was performed with immunoSEQ multiplex PCR; in TCRdb, only in-frame clones are kept and a portion is missing. This table holds under 90,000 clones, about 80% found once. The sequenced sample consisted of PBMCs. These receptors were taken from a man aged 45 to 65 in good health and CMV-seropositive.

The chain is built from TRBV11-3 and TRBJ2-1; D is possibly TRBD1 (5 bases). The V end lost 6 bases, the J end lost 7 bases, and 16 bases lay between the germline ends. The CDR3 has 14 residues. Germline V lookup: CDR1 SGHNT, CDR2 YENEEA. CDR3 region: CASRTVDTGNEQFF. The CDR3 region has the DNA TGTGCCAGCAGGACAGTTGATACCGGGAATGAGCAGTTCTTC.

The V and J genes are TRBV11-2 and TRBJ2-2, with a weak D call TRBD2 (5 bases). There are 15 residues in the CDR3. Germline V lookup: CDR1 SGHAT, CDR2 FQNNGV. V lost 7 bases and J 4 bases, leaving 16 bases between the germline ends. The CDR3 is CASIPTMGATGELFF. CDR3 bases: TGTGCCAGCATCCCCACGATGGGAGCCACCGGGGAGCTGTTTTTT.

This clone turned up a few times. The junction departs from germline at one end; a sequencing error may be responsible. This sequence joins TRBV7-9 and TRBJ2-7; D remains unclear. CDR1 SEHNR and CDR2 FQNEAQ come from the germline V gene (reference sequence). CDR3 length equals 12 residues. CDR3 in DNA: TGTTCCAGCAGCTTAGACTTGGGCCCAAATCTCTTC. This encodes CSSSLDLGPNLF. Complete variable domain (other parts from reference TRBV7-9 and TRBJ2-7): DTGVSQNPRHKITKRGQNVTFRCDPISEHNRLYWYRQTLGQGPEFLTYFQNEAQLEKSRLLSDRFSAERPKGSFSTLEIQRTEQGDSAMYLCSSSLDLGPNLFGPGTRLTVT.

J is TRBJ2-1 and V is TRBV14; a weak D match, TRBD1 (6 bases). CDR3 length: 14 amino acids. V was pared by 5 bases and J by 4 bases, with 12 bases between. Germline-derived CDR1 and CDR2 are SGHDN and FVKESK. CDR3 amino acids: CASSSMGAYNEQFF. The CDR3 DNA reads as TGTGCCAGCAGCTCAATGGGGGCGTACAATGAGCAGTTCTTC.

This chain connects TRBV5-1 to TRBJ1-2; 7 nucleotides line up with TRBD1. The CDR3 extends over 12 amino acids. The V gene's germline CDR1 is SGHRS and CDR2 YFSETQ. V shed 1 base and J 8 bases; nucleotides not matched to a gene: 2. As DNA, the CDR3 is TGCGCCAGCAGCTTGACAGGGGAGGGCTACACCTTC. Translation: CASSLTGEGYTF.

The chain has TRBV4-3 and TRBJ1-4; D is perhaps TRBD1 (5 bases). Germline V gene lookup returns CDR1 LGHNA and CDR2 YSLEER. V lost 0 bases and J lost 4, with 12 bases in between. This CDR3 is built from 16 residues. This CDR3 is CASSQDRTGINEKLFF. The CDR3 bases are TGCGCCAGCAGCCAAGATCGAACAGGCATTAATGAAAAACTGTTTTTT.

The rearrangement links TRBV5-1 to TRBJ1-1; 7 positions agree with TRBD1. The CDR3 contains 15 residues. Germline CDR1 reads SGHRS; CDR2 reads YFSETQ. J lost 1 base, V lost 2 bases, and 5 bases had no gene match. CDR3 DNA sequence: TGCGCCAGCAGCTTCGCACGACAGGGGAACACTGAAGCTTTCTTT. Protein: CASSFARQGNTEAFF.

Note on this clone: At one end, the junction sequence differs from germline, possibly due to a read error. The rearrangement joins TRBV5-1 to TRBJ2-4; TRBD1 aligns across 10 bases. Germline lookup yields CDR1 SGHRS and CDR2 YFSETQ. This CDR3 contains 15 residues. The CDR3 coding sequence is TGCGCCAGCAGCTACCTCGGGACAGGGGAAAACAGTCAGTACTTC. Encoded protein: CASSYLGTGENSQYF.

J is TRBJ2-7 and V is TRBV18, with 9 bases identical to TRBD1. V dropped 2 bases and J dropped 5; count of bases not matched to a gene: 7. This CDR3 has 15 amino acids. Germline V gives CDR1 KGHSH, CDR2 LQKENI. In DNA, the CDR3 is TGTGCCAGCTCACCAGGGACAGGGAGTATGAACGAGCAGTACTTC. As protein: CASSPGTGSMNEQYF.

This clone was seen a single time. This chain uses TRBV27 with TRBJ2-3, with a tentative D call TRBD2 (7 bases). The CDR3 is made up of 15 amino acids. Germline V gene lookup returns CDR1 MNHEY and CDR2 SMNVEV (reference sequence). V was shortened by 2 bases and J by 6 bases, with 15 bases between the two germline ends. The CDR3 region is CASSLRGGNMDTQYF. The CDR3 nucleotides read TGTGCCAGCAGTTTAAGGGGGGGAAATATGGATACGCAGTATTTT.

This chain uses TRBV2 with TRBJ1-3; TRBD1 agrees at 7 bases. Per germline, CDR1 SNHLY and CDR2 FYNNEI. The CDR3 covers 16 residues. The J segment lost 8 bases and the V segment lost 5 bases, leaving 15 bases of the junction unmatched. The CDR3: CASSRDRRNSGDTIYF. CDR3 DNA: TGTGCCAGCAGTCGGGACAGACGGAACTCTGGGGACACCATATATTTT.

Note on this clone: At one end, the junction sequence differs from germline, possibly due to a read error. The chain has TRBV7-7 and TRBJ2-1; 9 bases are a match to TRBD2. The germline CDR1 and CDR2 sequences are SSHAT and FNYEAQ (reference sequence). The CDR3 has 16 residues. In DNA form, the CDR3 reads TGTGCTAGCAGCTTAGTAGCGGGAGCCTCCTACAATGAGCAGTTCTTC. Amino acids: CASSLVAGASYNEQFF.

The rearrangement joins TRBV11-3 to TRBJ2-7; 8 bases are shared with TRBD1. The CDR3 runs to 13 residues. The junction had 2 bases not matched to a gene; V was cut back by 2 bases and J by 5 bases. From germline, CDR1 is SGHNT and CDR2 YENEEA. This chain's CDR3 is CASSLQGAHEQYF. DNA for the CDR3: TGTGCCAGCAGCTTACAGGGGGCCCACGAGCAGTACTTC.

Regarding this clone: Other nucleotide sequences in the sample specify the same CDR3. This chain uses TRBV15 with TRBJ2-2; D perhaps matches TRBD2 (5 bases). Germline-derived CDR1 and CDR2 are LNHNV and YYDKDF (reference sequence). V dropped 3 bases and J dropped 5 bases, with 19 bases sitting between them. This CDR3 comprises 17 residues. The CDR3 spells CATSSYRDSRGTGELFF. In DNA form, the CDR3 reads TGTGCCACCAGCAGTTACCGAGACTCCCGGGGAACCGGGGAGCTGTTTTTT.

The gene calls are TRBV19 and TRBJ2-5, with TRBD2 matching over 13 bases. J was trimmed by 4 bases and V by 8 bases; bases with no gene match: 7. The CDR3 is made up of 15 amino acids. Per the germline V gene, CDR1 is LNHDA and CDR2 is SQIVND (reference sequence). CDR3 residues: CASRVGLAGVETQYF. The CDR3 DNA sequence: TGTGCCAGTCGTGTTGGACTAGCGGGAGTAGAGACCCAGTACTTC.

The rearrangement links TRBV27 to TRBJ2-7; possible D gene TRBD2, 6 bases. Germline V CDR1 and CDR2: MNHEY, SMNVEV (reference sequence). Trimming removed 0 bases at V and 2 bases at J, with 11 bases between. The CDR3 loop spans 15 amino acids. The DNA for the CDR3 is TGTGCCAGCAGTTTATCCGGGGGAATTCCCTACGAGCAGTACTTC. It yields the protein CASSLSGGIPYEQYF.

The chain employs TRBV18 and TRBJ2-7, with TRBD2 identical over 10 bases. Germline values: CDR1 KGHSH, CDR2 LQKENI. The CDR3 has 17 residues. Trimming removed 0 bases from V and 3 bases from J; junction bases left unmatched: 8. DNA of the CDR3: TGTGCCAGCTCACCACCCTCCCCTAGCGGGAGACTCTACGAGCAGTACTTC. It specifies CASSPPSPSGRLYEQYF.

The chain uses TRBV4-1 and TRBJ2-1, with TRBD2 matching over 7 bases. The V segment lost 2 bases and the J segment 3 bases; nucleotides outside the gene matches: 10. Germline V gene data show CDR1 as MGHRA and CDR2 as YSYEKL. The CDR3 length is 17 residues. CDR3 bases: TGCGCCAGCAGCCAAACCCTTTCCAAGCGGGACTACAATGAGCAGTTCTTC. Its translation is CASSQTLSKRDYNEQFF.

This clone appeared a few times. This chain uses TRBV5-4 with TRBJ1-5, with D perhaps matching TRBD1 (5 bases). The V and J ends lost 0 bases and 7 bases respectively, with 11 bases between them. Per germline, CDR1 SGHNT and CDR2 YYREEE (reference sequence). This CDR3 spans 14 amino acids. CDR3 bases: TGTGCCAGCAGCTTGGAGGCCTCAGGGCAGCCCCAGCATTTT. Translation: CASSLEASGQPQHF.

The J gene is TRBJ2-7, the V gene TRBV18, with 7 bases fitting TRBD2. Germline V lookup: CDR1 KGHSH, CDR2 LQKENI. The CDR3 extends over 16 amino acids. The ends lost 3 bases at V and 2 bases at J; junction bases unmatched: 10. The CDR3 nucleotides read TGTGCCAGCTCACCTCAAGGGTCTAGCGGAGCCTACGAGCAGTACTTC. It is translated as CASSPQGSSGAYEQYF.

The genes are TRBV5-1 and TRBJ1-3; tentative D call: TRBD1 (6 bases). Germline assignment: CDR1 SGHRS and CDR2 YFSETQ. V lost 4 bases to trimming and J lost 0 bases, with 11 bases between them. This CDR3 has 15 amino acids. The CDR3 region is CASSPGDGSGNTIYF. The CDR3 bases are TGCGCCAGCAGCCCAGGGGACGGCTCTGGAAACACCATATATTTT. Filled out from reference TRBV5-1 and TRBJ1-3, the complete variable domain reads KAGVTQTPRYLIKTRGQQVTLSCSPISGHRSVSWYQQTPGQGLQFLFEYFSETQRNKGNFPGRFSGRQFSNSRSEMNVSTLELGDSALYLCASSPGDGSGNTIYFGEGSWLTVV.

The J gene is TRBJ2-1, the V gene TRBV6-4; 7 bases map to TRBD1. The germline gives CDR1 MRHNA, CDR2 SNTAGT. This CDR3 has 16 residues. The V gene end was trimmed by 0 bases and the J gene end by 0 bases; junction bases not matched to a gene: 2. The CDR3 DNA sequence: TGTGCCAGCAGTGACTCCGACAGGGCCTCCTACAATGAGCAGTTCTTC. Translated: CASSDSDRASYNEQFF.

This clone has just a few counts. This chain connects TRBV27 to TRBJ2-7; 7 bases match TRBD1. This CDR3 spans 14 amino acids. V dropped 6 bases and J dropped 0; count of bases not matched to a gene: 5. Looked up from germline, CDR1 is MNHEY and CDR2 is SMNVEV (reference sequence). CDR3 region: CASSSWDSSYEQYF. The CDR3 region has the DNA TGTGCCAGCAGCTCCTGGGACAGCTCCTACGAGCAGTACTTC.

This chain uses TRBV5-6 with TRBJ2-7, with 7 bases aligning to TRBD1. Unmatched junction bases numbered 4, after V lost 2 bases and J lost 2 bases. Germline CDR1 SGHDT, CDR2 YYEEEE. This CDR3 comprises 14 residues. Written as DNA, the CDR3 is TGTGCCAGCAGCTTTTGGACAGGTCCCTACGAGCAGTACTTC. As protein: CASSFWTGPYEQYF.

This chain uses TRBV5-1 with TRBJ1-2; D possibly corresponds to TRBD1 (5 bases). The V end was cut by 2 bases, the J end by 6 bases, with 14 bases between. This CDR3 is 14 amino acids long. Per the germline V gene, CDR1 is SGHRS and CDR2 is YFSETQ. The CDR3 is CASSFVGRGDGYTF. As DNA, the CDR3 is TGCGCCAGCAGCTTTGTGGGGCGGGGTGATGGCTACACCTTC. The whole variable domain, remainder taken from reference TRBV5-1 and TRBJ1-2, is KAGVTQTPRYLIKTRGQQVTLSCSPISGHRSVSWYQQTPGQGLQFLFEYFSETQRNKGNFPGRFSGRQFSNSRSEMNVSTLELGDSALYLCASSFVGRGDGYTFGSGTRLTVV.

This chain connects TRBV18 to TRBJ2-1; perhaps TRBD2 as D (5 bases). Trimming removed 3 bases from V and 5 bases from J, with 8 bases in between. This CDR3 region has 13 residues. Germline loops: CDR1 KGHSH, CDR2 LQKENI. CDR3 region: CASSPGIDNEQFF. DNA of the CDR3: TGTGCCAGCTCACCCGGGATAGACAATGAGCAGTTCTTC.

CDR3 nucleotides: TGTGCCAGCAGTTTGGGAGCGGGTAGCGGGAGGGCCGTCGGCACAGATACGCAGTATTTT. This sequence encodes CASSLGAGSGRAVGTDTQYF. This chain links TRBV27 with TRBJ2-3, with TRBD2 matching over 11 bases. CDR3 size: 20 residues. CDR1 is MNHEY, CDR2 SMNVEV, per germline (reference sequence). V lost 3 bases to trimming and J lost 1 base; unmatched junction nucleotides: 15.

The chain has TRBV21-1 and TRBJ2-1; the table's D call TRBD2 went unverified against the DNA. TRBV21-1 is designated a pseudogene. The CDR3 has 14 amino acids. CDR3 region: CASPTRAKYNEQFF. The CDR3 DNA reads TGTGCCAGTCCGACTAGGGCCAAGTACAATGAGCAGTTCTTC.

The V gene is TRBV25-1, the J gene TRBJ2-6, with D uncertain. The CDR3 covers 15 residues. The V gene lost 3 bases and the J gene lost 4 bases, with 10 bases spanning the gap. Germline V CDR1 and CDR2: MGHDK, SYGVNS. The CDR3 loop is CASSEMQAGANVLTF. DNA of the CDR3: TGTGCCAGCAGTGAGATGCAGGCAGGGGCCAACGTCCTGACTTTC.